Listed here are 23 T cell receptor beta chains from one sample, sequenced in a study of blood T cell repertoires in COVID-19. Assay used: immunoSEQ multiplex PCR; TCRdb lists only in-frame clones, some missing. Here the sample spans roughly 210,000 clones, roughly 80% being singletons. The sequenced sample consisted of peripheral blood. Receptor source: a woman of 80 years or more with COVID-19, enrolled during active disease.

DNA for the CDR3: TGTGCCAGCTCACCCAATAGCGGGGCCCCCTACAATGAGCAGTTCTTC. This encodes CASSPNSGAPYNEQFF. This chain connects TRBV18 to TRBJ2-1; 8 nucleotides align to TRBD2. The trim removed 3 bases at V and 2 bases at J, leaving 6 bases unmatched. Germline V gives CDR1 KGHSH, CDR2 LQKENI. CDR3 length: 16 amino acids.

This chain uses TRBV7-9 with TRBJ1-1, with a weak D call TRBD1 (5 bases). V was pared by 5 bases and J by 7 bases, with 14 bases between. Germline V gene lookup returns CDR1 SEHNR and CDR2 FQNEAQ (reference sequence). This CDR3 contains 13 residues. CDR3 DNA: TGTGCCAGCAGCCGGGACTCCGATGGTGAAGCTTTCTTT. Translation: CASSRDSDGEAFF.

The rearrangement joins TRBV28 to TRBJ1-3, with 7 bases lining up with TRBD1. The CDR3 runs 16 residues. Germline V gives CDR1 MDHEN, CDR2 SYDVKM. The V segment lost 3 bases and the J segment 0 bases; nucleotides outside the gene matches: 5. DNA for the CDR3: TGTGCCAGCAGTTTTTGGACAGGAAGCTCTGGAAACACCATATATTTT. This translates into CASSFWTGSSGNTIYF.

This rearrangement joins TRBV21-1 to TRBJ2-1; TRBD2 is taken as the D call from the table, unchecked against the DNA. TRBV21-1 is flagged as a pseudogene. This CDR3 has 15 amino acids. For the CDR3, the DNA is TGTGCCAGCAGCTTATTAGCGGGGGGTTACAATGAGCAGTTCTTC. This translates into CASSLLAGGYNEQFF.

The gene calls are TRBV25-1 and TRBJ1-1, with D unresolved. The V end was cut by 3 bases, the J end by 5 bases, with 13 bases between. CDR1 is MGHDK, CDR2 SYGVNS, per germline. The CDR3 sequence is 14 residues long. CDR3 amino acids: CASSDFRGVTEAFF. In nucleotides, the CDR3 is TGTGCCAGCAGTGATTTCCGAGGAGTAACTGAAGCTTTCTTT.

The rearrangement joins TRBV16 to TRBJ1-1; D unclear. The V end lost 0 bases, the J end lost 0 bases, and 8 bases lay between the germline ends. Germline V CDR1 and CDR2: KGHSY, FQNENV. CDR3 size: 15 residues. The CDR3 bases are TGTGCCAGCAGCCAATCGATATCAGTGAACACTGAAGCTTTCTTT. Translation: CASSQSISVNTEAFF.

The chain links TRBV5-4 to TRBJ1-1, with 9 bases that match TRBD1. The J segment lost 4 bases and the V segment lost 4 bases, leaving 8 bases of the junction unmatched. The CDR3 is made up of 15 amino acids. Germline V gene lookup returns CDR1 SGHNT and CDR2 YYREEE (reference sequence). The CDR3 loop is CASSGTGGSGTEAFF. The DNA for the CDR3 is TGTGCCAGCAGCGGCACAGGGGGCTCCGGCACTGAAGCTTTCTTT.

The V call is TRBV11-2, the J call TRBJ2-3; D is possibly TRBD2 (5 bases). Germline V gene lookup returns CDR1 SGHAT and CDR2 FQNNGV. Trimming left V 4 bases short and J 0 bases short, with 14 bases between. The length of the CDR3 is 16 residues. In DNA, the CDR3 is TGTGCCAGCAGCTACCGGGGAGCTAAAAGCACAGATACGCAGTATTTT. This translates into CASSYRGAKSTDTQYF.

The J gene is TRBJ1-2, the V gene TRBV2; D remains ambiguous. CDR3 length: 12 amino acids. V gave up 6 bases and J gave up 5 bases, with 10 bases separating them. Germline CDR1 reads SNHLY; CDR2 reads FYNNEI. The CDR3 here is CASRAIPYGYTF. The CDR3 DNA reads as TGTGCCAGCAGAGCCATACCTTATGGCTACACCTTC.

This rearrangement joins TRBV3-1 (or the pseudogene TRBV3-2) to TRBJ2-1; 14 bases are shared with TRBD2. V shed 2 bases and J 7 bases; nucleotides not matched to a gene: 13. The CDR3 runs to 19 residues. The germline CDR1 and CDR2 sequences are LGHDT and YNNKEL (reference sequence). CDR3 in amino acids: CASSQNSFWTSGGNNEQFF. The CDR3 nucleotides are TGTGCCAGCAGCCAAAATTCATTTTGGACTAGCGGGGGGAATAATGAGCAGTTCTTC.

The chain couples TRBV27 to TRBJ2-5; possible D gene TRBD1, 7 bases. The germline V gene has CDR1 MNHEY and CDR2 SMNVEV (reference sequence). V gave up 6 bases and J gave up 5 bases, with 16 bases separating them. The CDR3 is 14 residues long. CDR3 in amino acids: CASSRPGGRETQYF. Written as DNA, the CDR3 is TGTGCCAGCAGCCGTCCAGGGGGGAGGGAGACCCAGTACTTC.

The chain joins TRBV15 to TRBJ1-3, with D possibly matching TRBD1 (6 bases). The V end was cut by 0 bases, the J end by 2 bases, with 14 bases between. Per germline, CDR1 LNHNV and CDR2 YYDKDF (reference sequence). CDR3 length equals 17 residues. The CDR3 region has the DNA TGTGCCACCAGCAGAGATAGAAAAGGACAGCCTGGAAACACCATATATTTT. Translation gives CATSRDRKGQPGNTIYF. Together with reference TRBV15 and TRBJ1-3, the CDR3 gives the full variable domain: DAMVIQNPRYQVTQFGKPVTLSCSQTLNHNVMYWYQQKSSQAPKLLFHYYDKDFNNEADTPDNFQSRRPNTSFCFLDIRSPGLGDTAMYLCATSRDRKGQPGNTIYFGEGSWLTVV.

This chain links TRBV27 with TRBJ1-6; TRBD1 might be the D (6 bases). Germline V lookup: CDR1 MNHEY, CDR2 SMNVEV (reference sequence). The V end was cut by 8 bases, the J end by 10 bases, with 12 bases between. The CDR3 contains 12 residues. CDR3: CASGGAGSPLHF. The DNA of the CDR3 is TGTGCCAGCGGGGGGGCAGGGTCACCCCTCCACTTT.

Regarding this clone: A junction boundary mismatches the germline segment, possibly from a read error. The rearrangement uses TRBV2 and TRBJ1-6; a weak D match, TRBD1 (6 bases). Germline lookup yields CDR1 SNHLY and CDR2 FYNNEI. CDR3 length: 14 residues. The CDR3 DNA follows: TGTGCCAGCAGTGAGGGGGCGTATAGTTCACCCCTCCACTTT. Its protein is CASSEGAYSSPLHF.

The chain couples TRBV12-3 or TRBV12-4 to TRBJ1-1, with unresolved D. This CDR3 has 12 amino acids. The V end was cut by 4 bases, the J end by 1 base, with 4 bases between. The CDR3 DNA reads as TGTGCCAGCAGTTCTTGGAACACTGAAGCTTTCTTT. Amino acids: CASSSWNTEAFF.

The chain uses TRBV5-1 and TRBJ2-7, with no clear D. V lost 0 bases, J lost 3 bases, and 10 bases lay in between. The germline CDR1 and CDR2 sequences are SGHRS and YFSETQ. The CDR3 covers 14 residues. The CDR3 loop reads CASSLAPAGYEQYF. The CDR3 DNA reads TGCGCCAGCAGCTTGGCCCCCGCAGGCTACGAGCAGTACTTC.

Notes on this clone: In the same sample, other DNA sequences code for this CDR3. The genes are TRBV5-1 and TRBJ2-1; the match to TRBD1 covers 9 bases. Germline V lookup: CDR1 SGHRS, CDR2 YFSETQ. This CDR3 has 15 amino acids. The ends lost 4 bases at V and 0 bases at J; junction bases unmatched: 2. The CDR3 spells CASSPGQGSYNEQFF. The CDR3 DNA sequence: TGCGCCAGCAGCCCGGGACAGGGCTCCTACAATGAGCAGTTCTTC.

DNA for the CDR3: TGTGCCAGCAGCTTAGGGACAAGCGGAAACACCATATATTTT. Amino acid sequence: CASSLGTSGNTIYF. V and J are TRBV7-2 and TRBJ1-3, with D possibly being TRBD1 (5 bases). This CDR3 comprises 14 residues. V was trimmed by 1 base and J by 4 bases, leaving 8 bases between them. CDR1 and CDR2 from the germline V gene are SGHTA and FQGNSA. The full variable domain, its missing parts supplied by reference TRBV7-2 and TRBJ1-3, is GAGVSQSPSNKVTEKGKDVELRCDPISGHTALYWYRQSLGQGLEFLIYFQGNSAPDKSGLPSDRFSAERTGGSVSTLTIQRTQQEDSAVYLCASSLGTSGNTIYFGEGSWLTVV.

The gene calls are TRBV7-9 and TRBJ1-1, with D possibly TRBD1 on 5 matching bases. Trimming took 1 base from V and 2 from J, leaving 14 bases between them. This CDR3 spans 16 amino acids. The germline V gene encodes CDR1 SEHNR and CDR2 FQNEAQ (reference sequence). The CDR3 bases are TGTGCCAGCAGCTTAGGAGATGGCAGGGTTAACACTGAAGCTTTCTTT. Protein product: CASSLGDGRVNTEAFF. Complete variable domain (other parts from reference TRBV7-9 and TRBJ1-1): DTGVSQNPRHKITKRGQNVTFRCDPISEHNRLYWYRQTLGQGPEFLTYFQNEAQLEKSRLLSDRFSAERPKGSFSTLEIQRTEQGDSAMYLCASSLGDGRVNTEAFFGQGTRLTVV.

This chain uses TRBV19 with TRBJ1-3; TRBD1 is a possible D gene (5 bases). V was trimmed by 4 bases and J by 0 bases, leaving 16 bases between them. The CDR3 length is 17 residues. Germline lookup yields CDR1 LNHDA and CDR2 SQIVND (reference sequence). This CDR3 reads CASSTRGISSSGNTIYF. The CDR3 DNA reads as TGTGCCAGTAGTACCCGGGGGATCTCGAGCTCTGGAAACACCATATATTTT.

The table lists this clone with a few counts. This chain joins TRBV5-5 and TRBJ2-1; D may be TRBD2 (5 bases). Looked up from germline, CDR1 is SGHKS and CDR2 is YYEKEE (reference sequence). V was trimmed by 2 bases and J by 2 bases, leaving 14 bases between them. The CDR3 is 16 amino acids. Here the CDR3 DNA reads TGTGCCAGCAGCTTCTCTGAGGGATCCCCCTACAATGAGCAGTTCTTC. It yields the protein CASSFSEGSPYNEQFF.

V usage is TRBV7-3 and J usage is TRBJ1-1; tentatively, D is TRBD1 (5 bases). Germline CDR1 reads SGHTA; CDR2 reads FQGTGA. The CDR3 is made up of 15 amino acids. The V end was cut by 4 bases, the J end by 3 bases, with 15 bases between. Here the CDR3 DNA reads TGTGCCAGCAGCTCCGGACACTCTACGGACACTGAAGCTTTCTTT. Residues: CASSSGHSTDTEAFF.

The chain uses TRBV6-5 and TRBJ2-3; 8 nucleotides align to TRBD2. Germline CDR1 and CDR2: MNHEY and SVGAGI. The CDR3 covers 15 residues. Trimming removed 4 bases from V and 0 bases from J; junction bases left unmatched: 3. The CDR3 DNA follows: TGTGCCAGCAGTTCCTCTAGCGGGAGCACAGATACGCAGTATTTT. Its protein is CASSSSSGSTDTQYF.